These 8 T cell receptor beta chains came from one sample sequenced in a study of T-cell memory formation after mild COVID-19. TCRdb used MiXCR to reprocess the 5' RACE reads, holding one entry per CDR3 protein. The sample yields 250,000 to 350,000 distinct CDR3 sequences, about 15% seen once. Material: PBMCs or a T cell subset sorted from them (not recorded which). The origin of the receptors is a man between 18 and 35 years old who had mild COVID-19 (a few samples of this study predate the infection). Cell type and time point are not known.

V and J are TRBV24-1 and TRBJ1-2, with D hard to call. Germline V lookup: CDR1 KGHDR, CDR2 SFDVKD. The CDR3 runs to 16 residues. V was cut by 1 base and J by 7 bases, with 18 bases left in between. The CDR3 DNA reads as TGTGCCACCAGTGATTTCACCCCGTTTAGGAGAATTGGCTACACCTTC. Amino acids: CATSDFTPFRRIGYTF.

The chain combines TRBV28 with TRBJ2-2; D remains ambiguous. The CDR3 loop spans 14 amino acids. The germline CDR1 and CDR2 sequences are MDHEN and SYDVKM. V lost 10 bases to trimming and J lost 1 base, with 13 bases between them. This CDR3 is CATDPNRNTGELFF. CDR3 DNA: TGTGCCACCGATCCCAACAGGAACACCGGGGAGCTGTTTTTT.

This clonotype was observed a few times. J is TRBJ2-7 and V is TRBV5-1; 8 bases are shared with TRBD2. Germline V lookup: CDR1 SGHRS, CDR2 YFSETQ. The trim removed 0 bases at V and 6 bases at J, leaving 2 bases unmatched. The CDR3 runs to 13 residues. The CDR3 bases are TGCGCCAGCAGCTTGGGACTAGCGCGCGAGCAGTACTTC. It codes for CASSLGLAREQYF.

The chain uses TRBV7-2 and TRBJ1-2; no reliable D call. Germline V gene lookup returns CDR1 SGHTA and CDR2 FQGNSA. The ends were cut back, 4 bases at V and 7 bases at J, with 13 bases in the middle. The CDR3 sequence is 13 residues long. The CDR3 spells CASSSNPGGGYTF. As DNA, the CDR3 is TGTGCCAGCAGCTCAAACCCCGGCGGTGGCTACACCTTC.

The CDR3 sequence: CASSQNRAWDYGYTF. Here the CDR3 DNA reads TGTGCCAGCAGTCAAAACCGAGCCTGGGACTATGGCTACACCTTC. The chain employs TRBV6-5 and TRBJ1-2, with D hard to call. The V end lost 5 bases, the J end lost 3 bases, and 16 bases lay between the germline ends. From germline, CDR1 is MNHEY and CDR2 SVGAGI. The length of the CDR3 is 15 residues.

By share of the sample, this clonotype is medium-sized. V and J are TRBV6-4 and TRBJ1-5, with unresolved D. CDR3 length equals 15 residues. V lost 1 base and J 2 bases, leaving 9 bases between the germline ends. CDR1 and CDR2 from the germline V gene are MRHNA and SNTAGT. CDR3 region: CASSDLVFCNQPQHF. The DNA for the CDR3 is TGTGCCAGCAGTGACTTGGTATTTTGCAATCAGCCCCAGCATTTT.

This clonotype was detected a few times. J is TRBJ1-5 and V is TRBV24-1; possible D gene TRBD1, 6 bases. Germline CDR1 and CDR2: KGHDR and SFDVKD. V lost 4 bases and J lost 4, with 16 bases in between. The CDR3 totals 16 residues. CDR3 residues: CATSEAPRGANQPQHF. The CDR3 DNA is TGTGCCACCAGTGAGGCCCCGCGGGGGGCGAATCAGCCCCAGCATTTT.

This clonotype was seen at least ten times. The chain is built from TRBV6-1 and TRBJ1-1; 10 bases map to TRBD1. The V gene's germline CDR1 is MNHNS and CDR2 SASEGT. The junction had 6 bases not matched to a gene; V was cut back by 4 bases and J by 7 bases. This CDR3 region has 14 residues. CDR3 coding DNA: TGTGCCAGCAGTGCGTGGGACAGGGGTATTGAAGCTTTCTTT. Its protein is CASSAWDRGIEAFF.